The present entry profiles one T cell receptor beta chain with its context. The antigen remains undetermined. The data were obtained in a study of vaccination effects on CD4 cells after COVID-19. About the research overall: After the second dose, samples were taken at median day 72. Study results and limitations: Clones induced by infection and by vaccine showed marked clonal contraction late after vaccination.

Produced via immunoSEQ multiplex PCR; TCRdb's table is partial and in-frame only. Altogether approximately 70,000 clones are present, roughly 76% being singletons, with the ten largest covering approximately 0.9%. Expansion with viral peptide pools was applied to antigen-specific CD4+ T cells by the ViraFEST assay prior to sequencing. Isolating CD4+ T cells followed approximately nine days of culture. Vaccine administered to participants consisted of two doses of either BNT162b2 or mRNA-1273. Researchers swapped half the medium for IL-2 medium on both days 3 and 7. The source is a human donor who received a COVID-19 vaccine. Sequencing was performed on CD4+ T cells from PBMCs cultured with HCoV-OC43 spike peptides, taken after COVID-19 vaccination. Subset in this sample: HCoV-OC43 spike overlapping peptide pool stimulation.

The CDR3 region has the DNA TGCGCCAGCAGCTTGGCGACGGGGGACAGGGGCTACAATGAGCAGTTCTTC. It encodes CASSLATGDRGYNEQFF. The gene calls are TRBV5-1 and TRBJ2-1; 10 bases match TRBD1. Germline CDR1 SGHRS, CDR2 YFSETQ. This CDR3 has 17 amino acids. V was clipped by 0 bases and J by 3 bases; unmatched bases: 6.